The clone carrying this TCR beta chain was counted ten times or more. The antigen is undetermined. A much more abundant neighbour one base away suggests this may be a read error. In the original workflow: Between-group CDR3 differences, defined by clinicopathological status, yielded a distant-metastasis classifier for papillary thyroid cancer. MiXCR re-clonotyped the PCR reads for TCRdb. What appears here as the V and J calls and clone size reflects TCRdb's work, not the paper's. Here the sample spans roughly 36,000 clones, approximately 26% being singletons. The data are from a study of metastatic and nonmetastatic thyroid tumors. Study-level background: From malignant and benign thyroid patients, repertoires in blood and in tumor or nodule tissue were compared. General study results and limits: Relative to benign nodules, malignant thyroid tumors were reportedly characterized by significantly elevated TCR beta diversity in blood and tumor.

Patients were all untreated before their thyroid surgery. Material: blood. The receptor was isolated from a female donor with papillary thyroid cancer or a benign thyroid nodule (not recorded which). Some clones in this sample may be carry-over from other donors' samples.

CDR3 DNA: TGCAGTGCGAGCCCCGGGACCCAGAACACTGAAACTTTCTTT. Amino acid sequence: CSASPGTQNTETFF. V and J are TRBV20-1 and TRBJ1-1; possible D gene TRBD1, 5 bases. CDR1 and CDR2 from the germline V gene are DFQATT and SNEGSKA (reference sequence). The CDR3 sequence is 14 residues long.